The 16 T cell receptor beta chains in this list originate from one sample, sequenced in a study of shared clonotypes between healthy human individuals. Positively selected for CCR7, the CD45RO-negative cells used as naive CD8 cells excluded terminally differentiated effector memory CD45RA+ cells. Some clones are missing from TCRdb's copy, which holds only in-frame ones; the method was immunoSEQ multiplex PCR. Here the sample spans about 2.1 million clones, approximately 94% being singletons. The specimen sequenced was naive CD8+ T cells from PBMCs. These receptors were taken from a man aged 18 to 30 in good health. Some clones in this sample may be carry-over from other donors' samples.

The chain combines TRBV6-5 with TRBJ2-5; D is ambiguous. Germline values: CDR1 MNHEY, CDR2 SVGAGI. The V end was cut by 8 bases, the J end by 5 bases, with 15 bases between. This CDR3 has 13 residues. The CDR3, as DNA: TGTGCCAGCGGACCTCTCCCGGCGGAGACCCAGTACTTC. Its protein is CASGPLPAETQYF.

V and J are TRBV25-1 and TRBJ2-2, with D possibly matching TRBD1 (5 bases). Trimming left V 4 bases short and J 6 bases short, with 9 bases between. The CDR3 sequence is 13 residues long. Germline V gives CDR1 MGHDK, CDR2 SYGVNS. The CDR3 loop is CASSADRAGELFF. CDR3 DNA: TGTGCCAGCAGTGCAGACAGAGCCGGGGAGCTGTTTTTT.

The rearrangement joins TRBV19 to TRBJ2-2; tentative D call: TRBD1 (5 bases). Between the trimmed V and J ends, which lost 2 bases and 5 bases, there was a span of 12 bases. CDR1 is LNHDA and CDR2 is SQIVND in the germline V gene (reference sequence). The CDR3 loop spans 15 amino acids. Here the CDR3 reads CASSIRGQGTGELFF. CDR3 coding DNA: TGTGCCAGTAGTATACGTGGCCAGGGAACCGGGGAGCTGTTTTTT.

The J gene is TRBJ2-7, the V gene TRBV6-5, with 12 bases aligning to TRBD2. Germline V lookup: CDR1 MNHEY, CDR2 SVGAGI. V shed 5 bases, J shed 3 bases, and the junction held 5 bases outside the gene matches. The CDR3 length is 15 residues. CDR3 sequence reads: CASSLAGGPGYEQYF. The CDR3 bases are TGTGCCAGCAGTCTAGCGGGAGGGCCTGGCTACGAGCAGTACTTC.

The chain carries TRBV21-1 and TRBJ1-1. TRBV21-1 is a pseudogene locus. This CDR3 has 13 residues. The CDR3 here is CATLFQTVSRAFF. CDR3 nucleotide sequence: TGTGCCACCTTATTCCAGACGGTGAGTCGAGCTTTCTTT.

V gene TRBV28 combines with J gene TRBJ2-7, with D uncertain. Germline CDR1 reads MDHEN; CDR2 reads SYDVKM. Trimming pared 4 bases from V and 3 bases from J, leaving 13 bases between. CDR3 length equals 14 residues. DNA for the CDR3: TGTGCCAGCAGTTCCAGGACCCTGTACTACGAGCAGTACTTC. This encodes CASSSRTLYYEQYF.

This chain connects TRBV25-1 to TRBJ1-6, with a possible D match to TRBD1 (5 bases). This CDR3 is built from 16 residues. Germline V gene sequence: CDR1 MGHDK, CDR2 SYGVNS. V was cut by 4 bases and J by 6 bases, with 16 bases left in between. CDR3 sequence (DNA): TGTGCCAGCAGTGCACCCGGTGAGGGGCCTAATTCACCCCTCCACTTT. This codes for CASSAPGEGPNSPLHF.

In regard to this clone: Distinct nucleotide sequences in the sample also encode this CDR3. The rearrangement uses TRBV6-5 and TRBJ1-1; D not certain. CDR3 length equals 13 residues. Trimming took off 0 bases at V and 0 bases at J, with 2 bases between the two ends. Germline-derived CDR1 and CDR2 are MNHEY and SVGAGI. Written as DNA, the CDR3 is TGTGCCAGCAGTTACTCCTTGAACACTGAAGCTTTCTTT. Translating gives CASSYSLNTEAFF.

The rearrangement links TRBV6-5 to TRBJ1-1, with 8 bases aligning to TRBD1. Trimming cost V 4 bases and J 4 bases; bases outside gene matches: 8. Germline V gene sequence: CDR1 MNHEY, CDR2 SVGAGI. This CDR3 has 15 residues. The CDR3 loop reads CASSSLQGAPTEAFF. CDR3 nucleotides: TGTGCCAGCAGTTCTCTCCAGGGGGCGCCCACTGAAGCTTTCTTT.

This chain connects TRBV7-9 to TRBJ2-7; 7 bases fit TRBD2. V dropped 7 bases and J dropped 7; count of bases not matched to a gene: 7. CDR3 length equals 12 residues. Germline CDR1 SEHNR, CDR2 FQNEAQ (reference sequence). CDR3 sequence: CASTDGRPEQYF. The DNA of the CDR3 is TGTGCCAGCACCGACGGGAGGCCGGAGCAGTACTTC.

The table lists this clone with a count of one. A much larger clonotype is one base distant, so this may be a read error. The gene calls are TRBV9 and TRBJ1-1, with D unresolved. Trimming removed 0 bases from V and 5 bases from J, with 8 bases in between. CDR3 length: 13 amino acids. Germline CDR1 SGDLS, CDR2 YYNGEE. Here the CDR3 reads CASSVGAKTEAFF. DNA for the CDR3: TGTGCCAGCAGCGTAGGGGCGAAAACTGAAGCTTTCTTT.

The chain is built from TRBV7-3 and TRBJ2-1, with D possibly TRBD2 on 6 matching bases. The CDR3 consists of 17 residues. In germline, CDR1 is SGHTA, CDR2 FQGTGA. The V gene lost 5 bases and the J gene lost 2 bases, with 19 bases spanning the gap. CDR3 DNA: TGTGCCAGCAGCCAGCGACCCGGGACTTCAACCTACAATGAGCAGTTCTTC. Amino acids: CASSQRPGTSTYNEQFF.

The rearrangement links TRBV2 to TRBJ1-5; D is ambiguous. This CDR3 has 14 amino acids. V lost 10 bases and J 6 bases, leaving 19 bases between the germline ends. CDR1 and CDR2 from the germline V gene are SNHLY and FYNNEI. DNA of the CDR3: TGTGCCACTGGGGAGGGAAGGGCGTCTCAGCCCCAGCATTTT. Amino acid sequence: CATGEGRASQPQHF.

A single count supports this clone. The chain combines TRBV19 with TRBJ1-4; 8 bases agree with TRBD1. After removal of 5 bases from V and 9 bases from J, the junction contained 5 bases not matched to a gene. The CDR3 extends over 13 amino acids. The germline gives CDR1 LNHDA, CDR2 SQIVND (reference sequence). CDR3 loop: CASSVWTGQKLFF. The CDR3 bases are TGTGCCAGTAGTGTCTGGACAGGGCAAAAACTGTTTTTT.

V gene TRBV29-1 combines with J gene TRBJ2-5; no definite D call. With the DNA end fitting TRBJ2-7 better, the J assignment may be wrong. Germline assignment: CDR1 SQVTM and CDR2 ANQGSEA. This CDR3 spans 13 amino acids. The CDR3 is CSVDGSSSYEQYF. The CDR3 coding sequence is TGCAGCGTTGATGGCTCAAGCTCCTACGAGCAGTACTTC.

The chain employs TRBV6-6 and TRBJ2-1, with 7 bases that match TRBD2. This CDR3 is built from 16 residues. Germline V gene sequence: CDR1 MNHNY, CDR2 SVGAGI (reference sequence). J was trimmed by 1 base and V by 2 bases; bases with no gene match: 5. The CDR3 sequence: CASSYLLAASYNEQFF. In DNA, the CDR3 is TGTGCCAGCAGTTACCTCCTAGCGGCATCCTACAATGAGCAGTTCTTC.